Each of the 24 T cell receptor beta chains below was sequenced from the same sample in a study of early T cells in non-severe SARS-CoV-2 infection. TCRdb re-derived calls from the 5' RACE reads in MiXCR, one entry per CDR3 protein. The repertoire includes some 66,000 distinct CDR3 sequences, around 9% of them detected once, and about 3.5% sits in the top ten. The sample was whole blood. These receptors were collected from an adult who was a healthcare worker with PCR-confirmed SARS-CoV-2 infection or an uninfected control (not recorded which).

The table lists this clonotype with a few counts. The V and J genes are TRBV20-1 and TRBJ2-7; 8 bases line up with TRBD1. The V gene's germline CDR1 is DFQATT and CDR2 SNEGSKA (reference sequence). J lost 4 bases, V lost 6 bases, and 8 bases had no gene match. The CDR3 spans 13 residues. The CDR3 sequence is CSAPGTGRYEQYF. Here the CDR3 DNA reads TGCAGTGCACCAGGGACAGGAAGGTACGAGCAGTACTTC.

The V and J genes are TRBV29-1 and TRBJ2-7; D may correspond to TRBD1 or TRBD2 (5 bases each). The V and J ends lost 1 base and 3 bases respectively, with 19 bases between them. The germline CDR1 and CDR2 sequences are SQVTM and ANQGSEA. There are 16 residues in the CDR3. The chain's CDR3 is CSVEGGAEKPIYEQYF. CDR3 DNA sequence: TGCAGCGTTGAAGGAGGGGCAGAAAAACCCATCTACGAGCAGTACTTC.

This clonotype showed up many times. The gene calls are TRBV3-1 and TRBJ2-1, with D possibly TRBD2 on 6 matching bases. Trimming cost V 1 base and J 8 bases, with 12 bases left between them. This CDR3 is built from 14 residues. Germline V gene data show CDR1 as LGHDT and CDR2 as YNNKEL (reference sequence). Here the CDR3 reads CASSQGRVGYEQFF. In nucleotides, the CDR3 is TGTGCCAGCAGCCAAGGGAGGGTAGGGTATGAGCAGTTCTTC.

This clonotype was counted a few times. The rearrangement joins TRBV12-3 or TRBV12-4 to TRBJ2-5; 16 bases fit TRBD2. This CDR3 has 19 amino acids. J lost 5 bases, V lost 8 bases, and 17 bases had no gene match. CDR3 amino acids: CASGAPWGTSGRASETQYF. The CDR3 coding sequence is TGTGCCAGCGGAGCCCCCTGGGGGACTAGCGGGAGGGCCTCGGAGACCCAGTACTTC.

As regards this clonotype: A read error may be the cause here, since a much bigger clone is one base away. The chain employs TRBV3-1 and TRBJ2-3; TRBD2 aligns across 11 bases. The length of the CDR3 is 15 residues. The germline V gene has CDR1 LGHDT and CDR2 YNNKEL (reference sequence). Here the CDR3 DNA reads TGTCCCAGCAGCGACACTAGCGGGAGTACAGATACGCAGTATTTT. It encodes CPSSDTSGSTDTQYF.

This clonotype showed up just a few times. This sequence joins TRBV28 and TRBJ2-2; D might be TRBD2 (5 bases). Germline loops: CDR1 MDHEN, CDR2 SYDVKM. The CDR3 sequence is 12 residues long. Trimming removed 10 bases from V and 2 bases from J, with 8 bases in between. The CDR3 DNA reads TGTGCCACCAGGACTAACACCGGGGAGCTGTTTTTT. Encoded protein: CATRTNTGELFF.

This clonotype has at least ten counts. The chain has TRBV29-1 and TRBJ2-7; the match to TRBD1 covers 8 bases. The V gene end was trimmed by 4 bases and the J gene end by 4 bases; junction bases not matched to a gene: 6. Germline CDR1 SQVTM, CDR2 ANQGSEA. The CDR3 contains 13 residues. The CDR3 region is CSVVRTGSYEQYF. The CDR3 DNA is TGCAGCGTTGTCCGGACAGGGAGTTACGAGCAGTACTTC.

The table lists this clonotype with many counts. CDR3 region: CSLTSGRAGETQYF. CDR3 DNA sequence: TGCAGTCTTACTAGCGGGAGGGCCGGGGAGACCCAGTACTTC. The chain combines TRBV20-1 with TRBJ2-5; 13 positions agree with TRBD2. Losses at the gene ends were 8 bases for V and 5 bases for J; bases not matched to a gene: 8. This CDR3 has 14 residues. Germline values: CDR1 DFQATT, CDR2 SNEGSKA (reference sequence).

V is TRBV5-1 and J is TRBJ2-5, with TRBD1 matching 9 bases. Germline V gene sequence: CDR1 SGHRS, CDR2 YFSETQ. V gave up 2 bases and J gave up 5 bases; unmatched junction bases: 13. This CDR3 has 17 amino acids. The CDR3 DNA is TGCGCCAGCAGCTTATCACCGGGACAGGGATCCGGCGAGACCCAGTACTTC. The encoded protein is CASSLSPGQGSGETQYF.

A few counts support this clonotype. This sequence joins TRBV30 and TRBJ2-1; a possible D gene is TRBD1 (5 bases). The CDR3 sequence is 13 residues long. The germline V gene encodes CDR1 GTSNPN and CDR2 SVGIG (reference sequence). V was trimmed by 0 bases and J by 7 bases, leaving 10 bases between them. CDR3 nucleotide sequence: TGTGCCTGGAGTGTAGTGGGGCGGAATGAGCAGTTCTTC. Amino acid sequence: CAWSVVGRNEQFF.

This clonotype was counted a few times. J is TRBJ2-4 and V is TRBV7-2, with unresolved D. Trimming pared 7 bases from V and 15 bases from J, leaving 10 bases between. Germline CDR1 reads SGHTA; CDR2 reads FQGNSA. CDR3 size: 9 residues. Here the CDR3 DNA reads TGTGCCAGCAACCAATCCCTGTACTTC. Translated, it gives CASNQSLYF.

The table lists this clonotype with a few counts. This chain joins TRBV6-5 and TRBJ2-7, with 7 bases that match TRBD2. The trim removed 6 bases at V and 4 bases at J, leaving 3 bases unmatched. CDR1 MNHEY and CDR2 SVGAGI come from the germline V gene. The CDR3 length is 12 residues. This CDR3 is CASRGLGYEQYF. Written as DNA, the CDR3 is TGTGCCAGCAGAGGACTAGGGTACGAGCAGTACTTC.

The chain links TRBV6-6 to TRBJ1-6; D is undetermined. V was shortened by 4 bases and J by 9 bases, with 19 bases between the two germline ends. Germline V lookup: CDR1 MNHNY, CDR2 SVGAGI (reference sequence). This CDR3 is built from 16 residues. CDR3 nucleotides: TGTGCCAGCAGTTCCGGGGTTAACACTAGGACTTCACCCCTCCACTTT. Residues: CASSSGVNTRTSPLHF.

This clonotype has just one count. CDR3 residues: CASSLAASGSYNEQFF. CDR3 bases: TGCGCCAGCAGCTTGGCGGCTAGCGGGAGCTACAATGAGCAGTTCTTC. The chain uses TRBV5-1 and TRBJ2-1; the match to TRBD2 covers 10 bases. The CDR3 is 16 amino acids. The V gene end was trimmed by 0 bases and the J gene end by 3 bases; junction bases not matched to a gene: 3. Germline CDR1 SGHRS, CDR2 YFSETQ.

This clonotype was observed a handful of times. The chain carries TRBV6-5 and TRBJ2-5; weak D call: TRBD2 (6 bases). V lost 6 bases and J 4 bases, leaving 15 bases between the germline ends. Germline values: CDR1 MNHEY, CDR2 SVGAGI. This CDR3 contains 14 residues. For the CDR3, the DNA is TGTGCCAGCAGCCCAACACGGGGAGGAGAGACCCAGTACTTC. This sequence encodes CASSPTRGGETQYF.

This clonotype was seen ten or more times. V gene TRBV29-1 combines with J gene TRBJ2-6; D is uncertain. The CDR3 extends over 13 amino acids. The germline V and J ends were trimmed by 4 bases and 4 bases, with 8 bases remaining between them. Germline V gene lookup returns CDR1 SQVTM and CDR2 ANQGSEA. CDR3 amino acids: CSVVRPGANVLTF. The CDR3 DNA follows: TGCAGCGTTGTAAGGCCCGGGGCCAACGTCCTGACTTTC. The full variable domain, completed using reference TRBV29-1 and TRBJ2-6, is SAVISQKPSRDICQRGTSLTIQCQVDSQVTMMFWYRQQPGQSLTLIATANQGSEATYESGFVIDKFPISRPNLTFSTLTVSNMSPEDSSIYLCSVVRPGANVLTFGAGSRLTVL.

This clonotype was seen repeatedly, ten times or more. The V call is TRBV29-1, the J call TRBJ2-3; 12 nucleotides match TRBD2. Trimming at V came to 6 bases and at J to 6 bases, leaving 10 bases not matched to a gene. CDR1 and CDR2 from the germline V gene are SQVTM and ANQGSEA. The CDR3 extends over 15 amino acids. In DNA form, the CDR3 reads TGCAGCGTCCTGACTAGCGGGAGTTCAGTGGATACGCAGTATTTT. Translated, it gives CSVLTSGSSVDTQYF.

This clonotype was recorded many times. For the CDR3, the DNA is TGTGCCAGCAGTTACTCGATGGGTCAGGATACGCAGTATTTT. Protein product: CASSYSMGQDTQYF. The J gene is TRBJ2-3, the V gene TRBV6-5; D is unclear. Germline V gene sequence: CDR1 MNHEY, CDR2 SVGAGI. The CDR3 totals 14 residues. The V end was cut by 0 bases, the J end by 6 bases, with 10 bases between.

The CDR3 is CASSYHRGRGNEQFF. The CDR3 DNA reads TGTGCCAGCAGTTACCACCGCGGGAGGGGCAATGAGCAGTTCTTC. The V call is TRBV6-2 or TRBV6-3, the J call TRBJ2-1, with 9 bases matching TRBD2. V was clipped by 2 bases and J by 6 bases; unmatched bases: 5. The CDR3 loop spans 15 amino acids. Germline values: CDR1 MNHEY, CDR2 SVGEGT.

By frequency in the sample, this clonotype is medium-sized. This chain joins TRBV5-1 and TRBJ2-1; the D call may be TRBD1 or TRBD2 (5 bases each). The V gene's germline CDR1 is SGHRS and CDR2 YFSETQ. V was trimmed by 4 bases and J by 5 bases, leaving 10 bases between them. The CDR3 extends over 13 amino acids. The CDR3: CASSRDPHNEQFF. CDR3 sequence (DNA): TGCGCCAGCAGCCGGGACCCTCACAATGAGCAGTTCTTC.

This clonotype has only a few counts. This chain connects TRBV21-1 to TRBJ2-7; the table's D call TRBD2 went unverified against the DNA. TRBV21-1 counts as a pseudogene. The CDR3 spans 15 residues. The CDR3 is CASRGSDSPTYEQYF. CDR3 in DNA: TGTGCCAGCAGGGGAAGCGACTCTCCCACCTACGAGCAGTACTTC.

This chain joins TRBV9 and TRBJ1-2, with TRBD1 identical over 7 bases. The germline V gene has CDR1 SGDLS and CDR2 YYNGEE. Trimming at V came to 0 bases and at J to 6 bases, leaving 2 bases not matched to a gene. The CDR3 totals 13 residues. CDR3 sequence: CASSVGGGNGYTF. In DNA, the CDR3 is TGTGCCAGCAGCGTAGGAGGGGGCAATGGCTACACCTTC.

The chain combines TRBV4-2 with TRBJ1-4, with D perhaps TRBD1 (5 bases). The germline V and J ends were trimmed by 5 bases and 8 bases, with 18 bases remaining between them. Germline V gene sequence: CDR1 LGHNA, CDR2 YNFKEQ. The CDR3 is 15 amino acids. The CDR3 region has the DNA TGTGCCAGCAGCACTAAGACAGCCGGGGAGGAAAAACTGTTTTTT. Translating gives CASSTKTAGEEKLFF.

This clonotype was recorded a few times. This sequence joins TRBV18 and TRBJ1-2; D is undetermined. This CDR3 is built from 13 residues. Trimming cost V 0 bases and J 5 bases, with 7 bases left between them. CDR1 is KGHSH and CDR2 is LQKENI in the germline V gene. The CDR3 DNA reads as TGTGCCAGCTCACCACCTGGAGGGTATGGCTACACCTTC. It specifies CASSPPGGYGYTF.